The T cell receptor (beta chain) described here comes from a study of blood T cells in healthy people across ages. Through a sample-barcoded 5' primer and a J-beta primer mix, a second PCR was run for about 7 to 12 cycles. From the 5' RACE reads, TCRdb called clonotypes with MiXCR, one entry per CDR3 protein. In the table there are roughly 900,000 distinct CDR3 sequences, around 46% of which are singletons. Study conclusions and caveats: Donor CMV status, an unknown factor, possibly confounded changes in expanded clonotypes.

This clonotype turned up a few times. The antigen is unknown. Germline CDR1 reads LGHNA; CDR2 reads YSLEER. V lost 2 bases to trimming and J lost 3 bases, with 8 bases between them. The CDR3 contains 14 residues. This sequence joins TRBV4-3 and TRBJ2-1, with D possibly TRBD2 on 5 matching bases. This TCR was recovered from a man in his thirties or forties in good health. Sample: blood. CDR3 loop: CASSQITSYNEQFF. For the CDR3, the DNA is TGCGCCAGCAGCCAAATAACTAGCTACAATGAGCAGTTCTTC.